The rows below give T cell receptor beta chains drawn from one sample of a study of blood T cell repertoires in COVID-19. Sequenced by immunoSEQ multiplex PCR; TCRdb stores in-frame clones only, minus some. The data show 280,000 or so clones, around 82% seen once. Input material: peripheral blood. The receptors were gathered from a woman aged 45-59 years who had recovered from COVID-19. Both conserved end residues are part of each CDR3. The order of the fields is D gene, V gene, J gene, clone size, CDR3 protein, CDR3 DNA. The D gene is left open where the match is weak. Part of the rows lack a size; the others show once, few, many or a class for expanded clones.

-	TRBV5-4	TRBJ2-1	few	CASSLEGGLRNEQFF	TGTGCCAGCAGCTTGGAGGGAGGACTTAGGAATGAGCAGTTCTTC
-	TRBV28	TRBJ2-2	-	CASGGGGRLAGELFF	TGTGCCAGCGGCGGCGGAGGAAGGTTGGCCGGGGAGCTGTTTTTT
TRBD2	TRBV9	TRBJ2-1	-	CASSVVGRGDYNEQFF	TGTGCCAGCAGCGTAGTGGGTCGGGGGGACTACAATGAGCAGTTCTTC
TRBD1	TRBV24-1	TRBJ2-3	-	CATSGGTAPDTQYF	TGTGCCACCAGTGGGGGGACAGCCCCAGATACGCAGTATTTT
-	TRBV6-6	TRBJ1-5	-	CASSGGFDQPQHF	TGTGCCAGCAGTGGCGGGTTCGATCAGCCCCAGCATTTT
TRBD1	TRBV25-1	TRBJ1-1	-	CASSSRTGGGTEAFF	TGTGCCAGCAGTTCCCGGACAGGGGGTGGCACTGAAGCTTTCTTT
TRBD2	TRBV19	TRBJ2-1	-	CASSIESGTSGRGEQFF	TGTGCCAGTAGTATCGAATCCGGGACTAGCGGGAGGGGAGAGCAGTTCTTC
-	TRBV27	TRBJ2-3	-	CASSLSGAFRDATDTQYF	TGTGCCAGCAGTTTATCAGGGGCGTTTAGGGATGCCACAGATACGCAGTATTTT
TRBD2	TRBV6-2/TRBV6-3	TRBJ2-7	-	CASSYPLAGVYEQYF	TGTGCCAGCAGTTACCCTCTAGCGGGAGTCTACGAGCAGTACTTC
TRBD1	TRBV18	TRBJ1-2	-	CASSPQEGARGYTF	TGTGCCAGCTCACCTCAAGAGGGGGCGCGAGGCTACACCTTC
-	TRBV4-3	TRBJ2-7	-	CASSRYRASTYEQYF	TGCGCCAGCAGCCGGTACAGGGCTTCTACCTACGAGCAGTACTTC
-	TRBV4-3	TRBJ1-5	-	CASSQDSGSNQPQHF	TGCGCCAGCAGCCAAGACTCGGGTAGCAATCAGCCCCAGCATTTT
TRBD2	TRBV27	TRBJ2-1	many	CASSLGLASGGYHNEQFF	TGTGCCAGCAGTTTAGGTCTGGCTAGCGGGGGATACCACAATGAGCAGTTCTTC
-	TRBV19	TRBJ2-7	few	CASSIGTEYEQYF	TGTGCCAGTAGTATTGGGACTGAATACGAGCAGTACTTC
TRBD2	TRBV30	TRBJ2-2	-	CAWIGVAGAVTGELFF	TGTGCCTGGATTGGAGTCGCGGGAGCGGTCACCGGGGAGCTGTTTTTT
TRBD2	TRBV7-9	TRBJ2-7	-	CASSFGDYQFSYEQYF	TGTGCCAGCAGCTTTGGGGACTACCAATTCTCCTACGAGCAGTACTTC
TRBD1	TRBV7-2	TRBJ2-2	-	CASSLRGGDTGELFF	TGTGCCAGCAGCTTAAGAGGGGGCGACACCGGGGAGCTGTTTTTT
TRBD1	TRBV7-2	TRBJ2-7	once	CASSPRQGAEEQYF	TGTGCCAGCAGCCCCCGCCAGGGGGCTGAAGAGCAGTACTTC
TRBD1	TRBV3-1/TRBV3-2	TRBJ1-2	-	CASSSHTGEVGYTF	TGTGCCAGCAGCTCGCATACAGGGGAGGTTGGCTACACCTTC
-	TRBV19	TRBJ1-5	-	CASTITGFNSNQPQHF	TGTGCCAGTACGATTACAGGCTTTAATAGCAATCAGCCCCAGCATTTT
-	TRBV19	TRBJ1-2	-	CASSPVGNYGYTF	TGTGCCAGTAGCCCTGTCGGTAACTATGGCTACACCTTC
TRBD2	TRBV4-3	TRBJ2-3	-	CASSRGGLARGTDTQYF	TGCGCCAGCAGCCGGGGGGGACTAGCGAGGGGCACAGATACGCAGTATTTT
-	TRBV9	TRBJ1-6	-	CASSAGGSPLHF	TGTGCCAGCAGCGCGGGGGGGTCACCCCTCCACTTT
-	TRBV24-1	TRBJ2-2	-	CATSDVKGGGITGELFF	TGTGCCACCAGTGATGTCAAAGGGGGGGGCATCACCGGGGAGCTGTTTTTT
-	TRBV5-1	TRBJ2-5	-	CASSLFIGGREQETQYF	TGCGCCAGCAGCTTGTTCATCGGGGGGCGGGAACAAGAGACCCAGTACTTC
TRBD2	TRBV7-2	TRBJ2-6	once	CASSPGGLRANVLTF	TGTGCCAGCAGCCCGGGGGGACTAAGGGCCAACGTCCTGACTTTC
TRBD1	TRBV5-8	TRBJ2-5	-	CASSLYGTGIQETQYF	TGTGCCAGCAGCTTGTACGGGACAGGGATCCAAGAGACCCAGTACTTC
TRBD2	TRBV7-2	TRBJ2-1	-	CASRSQRELAGKYNEQFF	TGTGCCAGCAGATCCCAGAGGGAGCTAGCGGGAAAATACAATGAGCAGTTCTTC
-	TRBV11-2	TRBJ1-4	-	CASSSLLAGIVRTNEKLFF	TGTGCCAGCAGCTCCCTTCTGGCAGGGATCGTGAGAACTAATGAAAAACTGTTTTTT
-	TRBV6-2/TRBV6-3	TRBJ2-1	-	CASSFLGDNNEQFF	TGTGCCAGCAGTTTTCTAGGGGACAACAATGAGCAGTTCTTC
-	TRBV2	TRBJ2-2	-	CASRAGVTGRNTGELFF	TGTGCCAGCAGGGCAGGGGTCACTGGCCGAAACACCGGGGAGCTGTTTTTT